This TCR beta chain was recorded in a study of cytomegalovirus exposure and HLA in healthy donors. With regard to this clone: Antigen specificity is unknown.

The CDR3 has 16 amino acids. Germline CDR1 and CDR2: SGHTA and FQGNSA. Study-wide results and caveats: In vitro testing confirmed a few CMV-associated chains as specific for CMV antigens. The authors excluded some V segments, including TRBV6-2 and TRBV6-3, as indistinguishable.

The PCR made use of 60 Vbeta and 13 Jbeta primers. This table comes from immunoSEQ multiplex PCR, and its TCRdb copy is limited to in-frame clones, with some not included. The sample lists around 120,000 clones; around 80% were seen once. This clonotype originated in a woman between 40 and 55 years old in good health and CMV-seropositive. Material for sequencing was PBMCs. This chain links TRBV7-2 with TRBJ2-5; 9 bases align to TRBD1. The end of the DNA is better explained by TRBJ2-7, so the J call may be wrong. CDR3 coding DNA: TGTGCCAGCAGCTTAAGCCCGGGACAGGGCATGTACGAGCAGTACTTC. Protein sequence: CASSLSPGQGMYEQYF.